This section outlines one T cell receptor (beta chain) sequence together with its context. What antigen it recognizes has not been identified. Per-nucleotide qualities are absent, and no much larger clonotype sits a single base away. Whole blood was collected in K2EDTA tubes by collaborating institutions according to the institutions' own protocols. For TCRbeta analysis, collaborator samples were shipped as frozen whole blood, as isolated PBMCs, or as DNA extracted from either sample type. This sample was included in a study of blood T cell repertoires in COVID-19 (dated by TCRdb to the early 2020s). About the investigation overall: Samples from collaborators originated in the United States, Italy and Spain and spanned both the acute and convalescent phases of COVID-19. Sample metadata almost always included a de-identified subject ID, COVID-19 status, age in years and sex. The prospective study material was composed of cDNA or gDNA derived from T cells, B-cell-depleted T cells, or PBMCs. Where available, HLA class I and class II types were taken from metadata supplied by the sample provider and were not determined by assay-based typing. The repertoires were released in a freely available public database intended as a resource for research on the immune response to SARS-CoV-2. Samples were obtained from the ongoing ImmuneRACE study (first 160 participants) and from 950 to 1,500 subjects provided by 6 global collaborators. The dataset comprised deeply sampled blood TCRbeta repertoires from subjects exposed to, actively infected with, or recovered from COVID-19.

The immunoSEQ Assay, a bias-controlled multiplex PCR, was used to amplify TCRbeta CDR3 regions from genomic DNA. In the source study's methods: The number of nucleated cells in each sample was estimated by amplification of reference gene primers within the assay. To quantify the absolute abundance of each unique TCRbeta CDR3 rearrangement, sequence reads were collapsed and filtered. For each sample, productive Simpson clonality was calculated by taking the square root of Simpson's diversity index across productive rearrangements. TCRdb limited this immuneACCESS table to in-frame rearrangements with V and J called. A share of clones is missing; checked studies link under half to unresolved V genes, and the rest is unexplained. That table is the source of V, J and clone size, and D and trimming were worked out from the DNA. Across this sample there are about 320,000 clones, with 86% seen only once. Approximately 1.5% of the sample goes to the ten largest clones.

The CDR3 numbers 19 residues from cysteine through phenylalanine. Only the CDR3 DNA is retained, 57 bases long and in frame from the first base. CDR1 and CDR2 were assigned from the germline V gene as SGHRS and YFSETQ. The junction shows trimming of 2 bases on V and 3 bases on J, and the gene matches do not reach 15 bases of it. Paper-wide results and their limitations: Clinical and demographic metadata were provided uncurated, with the amount varying by source and participant.

The V gene is TRBV5-1 and the J gene is TRBJ2-7, with 12 junctional bases fitting TRBD2. The receptor comes from a woman in her forties or fifties with acute or convalescent COVID-19. Sequencing used peripheral blood. The CDR3 loop reads CASSFRAGLAGQTGYEQYF. At the DNA level, the sequence is TGCGCCAGCAGCTTCAGAGCAGGACTAGCGGGGCAAACTGGCTACGAGCAGTACTTC.